Listed below are T cell receptor beta chains from one sample, sequenced in a study of blood T cell repertoires in COVID-19. Libraries were prepared by immunoSEQ multiplex PCR; TCRdb keeps only in-frame clonotypes and omits some of them. The profile shows approximately 80,000 clones, approximately 76% of them singletons. The sequenced sample was peripheral blood. These receptor sequences come from a man in his 70s with active or convalescent COVID-19. CDR3s include the opening cysteine and the closing phenylalanine or tryptophan. A D gene is named only where the DNA matches it firmly. Clone size is stated in some rows and not others, as once, few, many or a class when expanded.

v_call	d_call	j_call	clone_size	cdr3_aa	cdr3_nt
TRBV27	NA	TRBJ1-2	NA	CASSLMGLQSYGYTF	TGTGCCAGCAGTTTAATGGGCCTTCAAAGCTATGGCTACACCTTC
TRBV6-6	TRBD2	TRBJ2-1	NA	CASSYLGGGAPNEQFF	TGTGCCAGCAGTTACTTAGGCGGGGGGGCCCCAAATGAGCAGTTCTTC
TRBV29-1	TRBD1	TRBJ1-1	few	CSVVGQGREAFF	TGCAGCGTTGTAGGACAGGGCCGTGAAGCTTTCTTT
TRBV5-1	NA	TRBJ1-3	NA	CASSSGTSSGNTIYF	TGCGCCAGCAGCTCGGGTACAAGCTCTGGAAACACCATATATTTT
TRBV5-1	NA	TRBJ2-5	NA	CASSLFGSQETQYF	TGCGCCAGCAGCTTATTTGGGAGCCAAGAGACCCAGTACTTC
TRBV28	NA	TRBJ1-1	many	CASSFYGVKNTEAFF	TGTGCCAGCAGTTTTTACGGGGTGAAGAACACTGAAGCTTTCTTT
TRBV6-5	NA	TRBJ1-5	NA	CASSFRGNQPQHF	TGTGCCAGCAGTTTCAGGGGAAATCAGCCCCAGCATTTT
TRBV28	TRBD2	TRBJ2-2	NA	CASLNAGRDGELFF	TGTGCCAGCCTTAACGCGGGGAGGGACGGGGAGCTGTTTTTT
TRBV19	TRBD1	TRBJ1-3	NA	CASSTQGAGNTIYF	TGTGCCAGTAGTACACAGGGGGCAGGAAACACCATATATTTT
TRBV5-8	NA	TRBJ2-7	NA	CASSSGTTYEQYF	TGTGCCAGCAGCTCCGGGACAACCTACGAGCAGTACTTC
TRBV3-1/TRBV3-2	TRBD1	TRBJ1-2	NA	CASSLGQYYGYTF	TGTGCCAGCAGCCTGGGACAGTACTATGGCTACACCTTC
TRBV6-6	TRBD1	TRBJ1-1	NA	CASSPTGGTEAFF	TGTGCCAGCAGTCCGACAGGGGGCACTGAAGCTTTCTTT
TRBV18	NA	TRBJ2-7	NA	CASSPPSGYHEQYF	TGTGCCAGCTCACCACCTTCCGGGTATCACGAGCAGTACTTC
TRBV7-2	NA	TRBJ2-5	NA	CASSPRVETQYF	TGTGCCAGCAGCCCCCGTGTGGAGACCCAGTACTTC
TRBV11-3	NA	TRBJ2-1	few	CASSLDYSDEQFF	TGTGCCAGCAGCTTGGACTACAGCGATGAGCAGTTCTTC
TRBV2	TRBD1	TRBJ1-2	NA	CASSAGQGGGYTF	TGTGCCAGCAGCGCCGGACAGGGAGGGGGCTACACCTTC
TRBV28	TRBD2	TRBJ2-5	NA	CASSSSGETQYF	TGTGCCAGCAGTTCTAGCGGGGAGACCCAGTACTTC
TRBV19	NA	TRBJ2-2	NA	CASSLNGGGNAGELFF	TGTGCCAGTAGCTTGAACGGGGGTGGGAACGCCGGGGAGCTGTTTTTT
TRBV28	NA	TRBJ1-2	NA	CASSRNYGYTF	TGTGCCAGCAGCAGAAACTATGGCTACACCTTC
TRBV10-3	TRBD1	TRBJ1-1	few	CAISQGDTEAFF	TGTGCCATCAGCCAGGGGGACACTGAAGCTTTCTTT
TRBV10-1	TRBD2	TRBJ2-3	NA	CARLTRGGDTQYF	TGCGCCAGACTAACTCGGGGGGGGGATACGCAGTATTTT
TRBV11-2	NA	TRBJ1-5	once	CASSFQNHQPQHF	TGTGCCAGCAGCTTTCAGAACCATCAGCCCCAGCATTTT
TRBV19	NA	TRBJ1-3	NA	CASDKQGLSGNTIYF	TGTGCCAGTGACAAACAGGGTCTTTCTGGAAACACCATATATTTT
TRBV2	NA	TRBJ1-6	once	CASNGLPGGSPLHF	TGTGCCAGCAACGGACTTCCGGGAGGGTCACCCCTCCACTTT
TRBV19	NA	TRBJ1-5	NA	CASSFSGGPQPQHF	TGTGCCAGTAGCTTCAGCGGGGGCCCCCAGCCCCAGCATTTT
TRBV30	TRBD1	TRBJ2-6	once	CAWDRGFGANVLTF	TGTGCCTGGGACAGGGGGTTTGGGGCCAACGTCCTGACTTTC
TRBV9	NA	TRBJ2-7	NA	CASSVEGDPFREQYF	TGTGCCAGCAGCGTAGAGGGGGACCCATTTCGCGAGCAGTACTTC
TRBV27	NA	TRBJ1-5	NA	CASSWGGEGQPQHF	TGTGCCAGCAGCTGGGGCGGGGAAGGTCAGCCCCAGCATTTT
TRBV4-1	NA	TRBJ2-2	NA	CASSQGSANTGELFF	TGCGCCAGCAGCCAAGGGTCGGCGAACACCGGGGAGCTGTTTTTT
TRBV5-1	TRBD1	TRBJ1-2	once	CASSLGQTYGYTF	TGCGCCAGCAGCCTGGGACAGACCTATGGCTACACCTTC
TRBV2	TRBD1	TRBJ1-5	NA	CASSKLGQVGQPQHF	TGTGCCAGCAGTAAACTTGGACAGGTGGGACAGCCCCAGCATTTT
TRBV18	TRBD1	TRBJ1-6	NA	CASSSTGVSPLHF	TGTGCCAGCTCATCCACAGGGGTTTCACCCCTCCACTTT
TRBV28	NA	TRBJ1-1	NA	CASTEVDRVTEAFF	TGTGCCAGCACTGAGGTAGACAGAGTCACTGAAGCTTTCTTT
TRBV28	NA	TRBJ2-7	NA	CASRHGGTLYEQYF	TGTGCCAGCCGGCACGGGGGAACTCTCTACGAGCAGTACTTC
TRBV29-1	NA	TRBJ1-5	NA	CSAPRAYNQPQHF	TGCAGCGCCCCGAGGGCATACAATCAGCCCCAGCATTTT
TRBV28	NA	TRBJ2-6	NA	CASSPVGTSGANVLTF	TGTGCCAGCAGCCCGGTGGGGACTTCTGGGGCCAACGTCCTGACTTTC
TRBV6-5	NA	TRBJ1-1	NA	CASSPEGTEAFF	TGTGCCAGCAGCCCCGAGGGTACTGAAGCTTTCTTT
TRBV2	NA	TRBJ2-5	NA	CASRAKGIGGSQETQYF	TGTGCCAGCAGGGCGAAGGGGATCGGGGGATCCCAAGAGACCCAGTACTTC
TRBV7-9	NA	TRBJ1-2	NA	CASSLGNGGNYGYTF	TGTGCCAGCAGCTTAGGCAACGGGGGTAACTATGGCTACACCTTC
TRBV6-5	TRBD1	TRBJ2-1	NA	CASSYPRQGGNEQFF	TGTGCCAGCAGTTACCCTAGACAGGGTGGCAATGAGCAGTTCTTC
TRBV7-2	NA	TRBJ2-7	NA	CASSYSTHPGQNYEQYF	TGTGCCAGCAGCTACTCTACCCATCCCGGACAGAACTACGAGCAGTACTTC
TRBV28	NA	TRBJ1-1	NA	CASITGLEAFF	TGTGCCAGCATCACAGGGTTAGAAGCTTTCTTT
TRBV28	NA	TRBJ1-2	once	CASSTPGTMVYGYTF	TGTGCCAGCAGTACCCCAGGGACTATGGTTTATGGCTACACCTTC
TRBV6-5	NA	TRBJ1-3	NA	CACPLRGGGNTIYF	TGTGCCTGCCCCCTCAGAGGGGGAGGAAACACCATATATTTT
TRBV2	TRBD2	TRBJ2-5	many	CASRDSGGGETQYF	TGTGCCAGCAGGGATAGCGGGGGCGGTGAGACCCAGTACTTC
TRBV6-5	TRBD1	TRBJ1-3	NA	CASLTGASGNTIYF	TGTGCCAGCCTTACAGGGGCTTCCGGAAACACCATATATTTT
TRBV5-6	TRBD1	TRBJ2-7	few	CASSLTGTGSEQYF	TGTGCCAGCAGCTTAACCGGGACAGGGAGCGAGCAGTACTTC
TRBV30	NA	TRBJ2-5	NA	CAWGRQETQYF	TGTGCCTGGGGACGCCAAGAGACCCAGTACTTC
TRBV4-2	TRBD2	TRBJ2-1	medium-sized	CASSQVPSGFGNSYNEQFF	TGTGCCAGCAGCCAAGTTCCTAGCGGGTTTGGAAATTCCTACAATGAGCAGTTCTTC
TRBV6-5	NA	TRBJ1-2	few	CASSYTDRSYGYTF	TGTGCCAGCAGTTACACGGACAGATCCTATGGCTACACCTTC
TRBV7-3	TRBD2	TRBJ2-5	NA	CASSPSLQRGVETQYF	TGTGCCAGCAGCCCCTCCCTCCAGCGGGGTGTTGAGACCCAGTACTTC
TRBV7-9	NA	TRBJ2-3	NA	CASSSNGADTQYF	TGTGCCAGCAGCTCCAACGGGGCAGATACGCAGTATTTT
TRBV7-8	NA	TRBJ1-2	NA	CASSGGRNYGYTF	TGTGCCAGCAGCGGCGGGCGAAACTATGGCTACACCTTC
TRBV7-9	TRBD1	TRBJ1-5	NA	CASSLFAGQGNQPQHF	TGTGCCAGCAGCTTATTTGCGGGACAGGGCAATCAGCCCCAGCATTTT
TRBV28	NA	TRBJ2-5	NA	CASSLQRREKETQYF	TGTGCCAGCAGTTTACAGCGCAGGGAAAAAGAGACCCAGTACTTC
TRBV4-1	TRBD1	TRBJ2-1	once	CASSQGGDRGQQFF	TGCGCCAGCAGCCAAGGTGGGGACAGGGGTCAGCAGTTCTTC